The text below deals with one T cell receptor beta chain. RNA in amounts of about 0.5 to 1 ug was reverse transcribed with random hexamers. TCRdb reanalysed the immunoSEQ multiplex PCR reads using MiXCR and keeps one entry per CDR3 protein. Of more than 120,000 distinct CDR3 sequences listed, roughly 95% are singletons. The T cells that were sequenced for TCR beta were CD8+ and CD4+ cells from blood. This sample was taken from a study of CD8 T cells in Susac syndrome. The ends were cut back, 0 bases at V and 0 bases at J, with 13 bases in the middle. The CDR3 runs to 16 residues. Germline CDR1 reads SGHRS; CDR2 reads YFSETQ.

The sample was CD4+ T cells from PBMCs. V gene TRBV5-1 combines with J gene TRBJ2-7; D is unresolved. This receptor was identified in a human donor in good health. CDR3 coding DNA: TGCGCCAGCAGCTTGGGTCCCATGGTGGTCTCCTACGAGCAGTACTTC. This sequence encodes CASSLGPMVVSYEQYF.